Detailed here is one T cell receptor (beta chain). Its target is not known. The data were taken from a study of cytomegalovirus exposure and HLA in healthy donors. Findings and caveats of the study: Later analysis associated a missense DCLRE1C variant with TCR beta V- and J-gene trimming.

The V segment lost 3 bases and the J segment 5 bases; nucleotides outside the gene matches: 6. Germline CDR1 and CDR2: SGHAT and FQNNGV. The CDR3 is 16 amino acids. The PCR contained 60 Vbeta and 13 Jbeta primers. TCRdb keeps only in-frame clones here, not all; method: immunoSEQ multiplex PCR. The sample contains 100,000 to 150,000 clones, 65% to 75% of which appear only once. Sequences were obtained from PBMCs. The TCR was taken from a woman in her fifties or sixties in good health and CMV-seropositive. This chain connects TRBV11-2 to TRBJ2-3, with TRBD1 matching 12 bases. The CDR3 loop reads CASSLGTGGGGDTQYF. In nucleotides, the CDR3 is TGTGCCAGCAGCTTGGGGACAGGGGGCGGGGGAGATACGCAGTATTTT.